This T cell receptor beta chain was sequenced for a study of shared clonotypes between healthy human individuals. The overall study: Used for every donor were three CD4 naive, three CD4 memory, two CD8 naive and one CD8 memory plate.

TCRdb's table, derived via immunoSEQ multiplex PCR, lists solely in-frame clones and lacks some. The data contain around 2.1 million clones, approximately 94% of them singletons. V was clipped by 5 bases and J by 3 bases, with 11 bases between them. Germline V CDR1 and CDR2: SGHTA, FQGNSA. This CDR3 has 14 amino acids. Note on this clone: Its antigen is as yet unknown.

Study-wide findings and caveats: The sharing of around 5% of naive CD4 clonotypes was seen across a handful of donors.

Splitting of CD4+ cells produced CD45RA+ naive and CD45RA-negative memory subsets. This clonotype originated in a man between 18 and 35 years old in good health. The sample taken for sequencing was naive CD4+ T cells sorted from blood. Subset noted: CD45RA+ positively selected. V and J are TRBV7-2 and TRBJ1-5; TRBD1 is a possible D gene (6 bases). The CDR3: CASSLTGPNQPQHF. The CDR3 DNA reads as TGTGCCAGCAGCCTAACAGGGCCCAATCAGCCCCAGCATTTT.